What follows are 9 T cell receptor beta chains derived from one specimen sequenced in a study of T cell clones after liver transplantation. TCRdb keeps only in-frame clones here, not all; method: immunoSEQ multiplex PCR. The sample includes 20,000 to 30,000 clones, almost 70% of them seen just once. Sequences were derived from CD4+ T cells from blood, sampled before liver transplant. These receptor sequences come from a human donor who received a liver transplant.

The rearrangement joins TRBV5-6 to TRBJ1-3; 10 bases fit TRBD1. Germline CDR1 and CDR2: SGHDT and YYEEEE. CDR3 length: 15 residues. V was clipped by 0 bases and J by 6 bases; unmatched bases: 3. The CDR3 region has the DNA TGTGCCAGCAGCTTGGGCGGGACAGGGGTAAACACCATATATTTT. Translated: CASSLGGTGVNTIYF. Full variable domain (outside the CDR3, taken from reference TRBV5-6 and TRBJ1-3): DAGVTQSPTHLIKTRGQQVTLRCSPKSGHDTVSWYQQALGQGPQFIFQYYEEEERQRGNFPDRFSGHQFPNYSSELNVNALLLGDSALYLCASSLGGTGVNTIYFGEGSWLTVV.

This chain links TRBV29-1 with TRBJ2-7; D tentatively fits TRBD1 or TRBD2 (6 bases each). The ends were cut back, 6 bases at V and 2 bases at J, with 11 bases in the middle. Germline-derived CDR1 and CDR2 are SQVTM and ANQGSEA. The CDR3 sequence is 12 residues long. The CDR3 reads CSVGGGPYEQYF. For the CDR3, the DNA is TGCAGCGTAGGAGGGGGACCCTACGAGCAGTACTTC.

For the CDR3, the DNA is TGTGCCAGCAGCGCAGCAGGGGGCTACGAGCAGTACGTC. It encodes CASSAAGGYEQYV. The J gene is TRBJ2-7, the V gene TRBV5-6, with 7 bases fitting TRBD1. The J segment lost 3 bases and the V segment lost 4 bases, leaving 4 bases of the junction unmatched. This CDR3 is 13 amino acids long. CDR1 and CDR2 from the germline V gene are SGHDT and YYEEEE.

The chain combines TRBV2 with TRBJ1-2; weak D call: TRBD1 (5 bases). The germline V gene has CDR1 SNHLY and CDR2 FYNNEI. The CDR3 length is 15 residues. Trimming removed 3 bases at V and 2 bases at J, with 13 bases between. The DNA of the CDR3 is TGTGCCAGCAGTGATCGCGCTGGGGCCAACTATGGCTACACCTTC. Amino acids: CASSDRAGANYGYTF.

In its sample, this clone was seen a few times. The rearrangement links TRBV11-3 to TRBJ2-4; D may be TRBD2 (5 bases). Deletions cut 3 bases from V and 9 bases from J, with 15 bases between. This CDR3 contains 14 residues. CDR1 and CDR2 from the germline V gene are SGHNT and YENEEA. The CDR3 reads CASSFEGGLSIQYF. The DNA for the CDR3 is TGTGCCAGCAGCTTTGAAGGCGGACTCAGCATTCAGTACTTC. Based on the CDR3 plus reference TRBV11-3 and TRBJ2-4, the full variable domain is EAGVVQSPRYKIIEKKQPVAFWCNPISGHNTLYWYLQNLGQGPELLIRYENEEAVDDSQLPKDRFSAERLKGVDSTLKIQPAELGDSAVYLCASSFEGGLSIQYFGAGTRLSVL.

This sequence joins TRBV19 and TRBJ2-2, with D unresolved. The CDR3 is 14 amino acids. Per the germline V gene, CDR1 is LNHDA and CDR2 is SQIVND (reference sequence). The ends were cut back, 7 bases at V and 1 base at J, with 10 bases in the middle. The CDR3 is CASKGLMNTGELFF. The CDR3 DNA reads TGTGCCAGTAAAGGGCTTATGAACACCGGGGAGCTGTTTTTT.

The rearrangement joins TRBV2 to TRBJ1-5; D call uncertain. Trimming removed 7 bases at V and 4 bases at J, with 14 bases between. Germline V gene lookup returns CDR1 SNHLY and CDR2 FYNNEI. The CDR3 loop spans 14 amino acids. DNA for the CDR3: TGTGCCAGCAATCTCGGACTGCAAAATCAGCCCCAGCATTTT. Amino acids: CASNLGLQNQPQHF.

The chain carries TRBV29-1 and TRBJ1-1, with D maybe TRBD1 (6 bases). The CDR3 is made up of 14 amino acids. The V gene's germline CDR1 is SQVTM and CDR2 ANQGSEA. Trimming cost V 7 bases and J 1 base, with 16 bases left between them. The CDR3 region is CSASPGQGNTEAFF. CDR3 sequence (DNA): TGCAGCGCGTCACCGGGACAAGGGAACACTGAAGCTTTCTTT.

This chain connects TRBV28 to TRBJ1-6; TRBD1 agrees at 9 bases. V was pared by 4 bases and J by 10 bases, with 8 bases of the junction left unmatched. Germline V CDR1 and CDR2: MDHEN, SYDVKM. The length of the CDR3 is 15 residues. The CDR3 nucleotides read TGTGCCAGCAGTTCCATCGGACAGGGGTTCTCACCCCTCCACTTT. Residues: CASSSIGQGFSPLHF.